The 32 T cell receptor beta chains listed next were all sequenced from one sample in a study of OX40 agonist ivuxolimab in advanced cancers. The repertoire was sequenced with immunoSEQ multiplex PCR; TCRdb's copy has only in-frame clones and lacks some. The sample includes approximately 64,000 clones, about 80% of them seen just once. The sequences come from CD4+ or CD8+ T cells sorted from blood, collected in a trial of the OX40 agonist ivuxolimab. The source of these receptors is an adult with an advanced solid tumor such as melanoma, head and neck, liver or kidney cancer.

The genes are TRBV30 and TRBJ2-7; D remains unclear. Germline assignment: CDR1 GTSNPN and CDR2 SVGIG (reference sequence). This CDR3 comprises 15 residues. V dropped 2 bases and J dropped 5 bases, with 19 bases sitting between them. CDR3 residues: CAWSPGPFRFHEQYF. The CDR3 DNA follows: TGTGCCTGGAGTCCAGGTCCCTTCCGGTTCCACGAGCAGTACTTC.

V gene TRBV5-4 combines with J gene TRBJ2-7; D ambiguous. The V end was cut by 0 bases, the J end by 3 bases, with 4 bases between. CDR1 is SGHNT, CDR2 YYREEE, per germline (reference sequence). The CDR3 spans 12 residues. CDR3 loop: CASSLDHYEQYF. CDR3 sequence (DNA): TGTGCCAGCAGCTTGGATCACTACGAGCAGTACTTC.

The V and J genes are TRBV7-6 and TRBJ2-7, with 14 bases lining up with TRBD2. V shed 3 bases and J 2 bases; nucleotides not matched to a gene: 6. This CDR3 contains 17 residues. The V gene's germline CDR1 is SGHVS and CDR2 FNYEAQ. CDR3 residues: CASSLSATSGRAYEQYF. The CDR3 DNA is TGTGCCAGCAGCTTGTCTGCGACTAGCGGGAGGGCCTACGAGCAGTACTTC. Full variable domain (outside the CDR3, taken from reference TRBV7-6 and TRBJ2-7): GAGVSQSPRYKVTKRGQDVALRCDPISGHVSLYWYRQALGQGPEFLTYFNYEAQQDKSGLPNDRFSAERPEGSISTLTIQRTEQRDSAMYRCASSLSATSGRAYEQYFGPGTRLTVT.

The V call is TRBV5-1, the J call TRBJ1-1; 7 positions agree with TRBD1. V lost 3 bases to trimming and J lost 0 bases; unmatched junction nucleotides: 2. This CDR3 comprises 14 residues. Looked up from germline, CDR1 is SGHRS and CDR2 is YFSETQ. The CDR3 nucleotides read TGCGCCAGCAGCTGGGGACAGCTGAACACTGAAGCTTTCTTT. Amino acids: CASSWGQLNTEAFF.

The chain is built from TRBV19 and TRBJ2-4; TRBD1 aligns across 7 bases. The CDR3 runs 16 residues. V dropped 4 bases and J dropped 6; count of bases not matched to a gene: 12. CDR1 is LNHDA and CDR2 is SQIVND in the germline V gene (reference sequence). The CDR3 DNA follows: TGTGCCAGTAGTAAGCAGTCACAGGGGATCGGAAACATTCAGTACTTC. Translating gives CASSKQSQGIGNIQYF.

The V and J genes are TRBV6-5 and TRBJ1-1; D perhaps matches TRBD1 (5 bases). Trimming stripped 7 bases from V and 5 bases from J, with 14 bases between. The CDR3 runs 13 residues. Germline V CDR1 and CDR2: MNHEY, SVGAGI. DNA of the CDR3: TGTGCCAGCAAGAGGACACAACGGACTGAAGCTTTCTTT. Translation gives CASKRTQRTEAFF.

The rearrangement joins TRBV18 to TRBJ2-1; 14 nucleotides align to TRBD2. J lost 6 bases, V lost 5 bases, and 12 bases had no gene match. Germline-derived CDR1 and CDR2 are KGHSH and LQKENI. The CDR3 contains 18 residues. CDR3 nucleotides: TGTGCCAGCTCAGAGGGACGGGGACTAGCGGGAGCCCGCAATGAGCAGTTCTTC. Translation gives CASSEGRGLAGARNEQFF.

The chain couples TRBV11-2 to TRBJ1-2; TRBD1 might be the D (5 bases). V lost 4 bases, J lost 6 bases, and 18 bases lay in between. The CDR3 has 15 residues. The germline gives CDR1 SGHAT, CDR2 FQNNGV. The CDR3 region is CASSYNTGTVDGYTF. CDR3 DNA sequence: TGTGCCAGCAGCTACAATACGGGGACCGTCGATGGCTACACCTTC.

V usage is TRBV13 and J usage is TRBJ2-7; 7 bases fit TRBD2. Per the germline V gene, CDR1 is PRHDT and CDR2 is FYEKMQ (reference sequence). This CDR3 is built from 13 residues. V lost 5 bases and J lost 3; bases outside the gene matches: 4. The CDR3 is CASSPASGYEQYF. CDR3 bases: TGTGCCAGCAGCCCCGCTAGCGGCTACGAGCAGTACTTC. Full variable domain (outside the CDR3, taken from reference TRBV13 and TRBJ2-7): AAGVIQSPRHLIKEKRETATLKCYPIPRHDTVYWYQQGPGQDPQFLISFYEKMQSDKGSIPDRFSAQQFSDYHSELNMSSLELGDSALYFCASSPASGYEQYFGPGTRLTVT.

The chain uses TRBV18 and TRBJ1-2; unclear D gene. Trimming cost V 0 bases and J 0 bases, with 14 bases left between them. This CDR3 has 17 amino acids. Germline loops: CDR1 KGHSH, CDR2 LQKENI. Written as DNA, the CDR3 is TGTGCCAGCTCACCACCGGTGGTCCACCGGGCTAACTATGGCTACACCTTC. It is translated as CASSPPVVHRANYGYTF.

In DNA form, the CDR3 reads TGTGCCAGCAGCTTAGGTATAGGGGGATTAACCTACGAGCAGTACTTC. Its translation: CASSLGIGGLTYEQYF. This sequence joins TRBV7-2 and TRBJ2-7; weak D call: TRBD1 (6 bases). Germline CDR1 reads SGHTA; CDR2 reads FQGNSA. Trimming stripped 1 base from V and 2 bases from J, with 15 bases between. CDR3 length: 16 amino acids.

In DNA form, the CDR3 reads TGCGCCAGCAGCTTCAGTGTTCGGGGTGAACAGACCCAGTACTTC. It encodes CASSFSVRGEQTQYF. The chain carries TRBV5-1 and TRBJ2-5; possibly TRBD2 for D (5 bases). The CDR3 contains 15 residues. Deletions cut 2 bases from V and 6 bases from J, with 17 bases between. Germline-derived CDR1 and CDR2 are SGHRS and YFSETQ.

The rearrangement uses TRBV19 and TRBJ1-2, with D unresolved. From germline, CDR1 is LNHDA and CDR2 SQIVND (reference sequence). The CDR3 is 14 residues long. Trimming took 6 bases from V and 0 from J, leaving 11 bases between them. The CDR3 DNA sequence: TGTGCCAGTAGATCGGACGGAGCTAACTATGGCTACACCTTC. Its translation: CASRSDGANYGYTF.

The chain couples TRBV9 to TRBJ2-7, with TRBD1 matching over 9 bases. V dropped 3 bases and J dropped 4; count of bases not matched to a gene: 8. This CDR3 has 15 residues. Germline CDR1 reads SGDLS; CDR2 reads YYNGEE. The CDR3 DNA reads TGTGCCAGCAGCGCAACGTCCGGGACAGGGTACGAGCAGTACTTC. Protein product: CASSATSGTGYEQYF.

The V call is TRBV5-8, the J call TRBJ1-6; D unresolved. The CDR3 covers 13 residues. CDR1 and CDR2 (germline): SGHTS, YDEGEE. Trimming took off 1 base at V and 13 bases at J, with 12 bases between the two ends. CDR3 in DNA: TGTGCCAGCAGCTTGACCCGGGGTCGGCCCCTCCACTTT. Its translation is CASSLTRGRPLHF. Full variable domain (missing parts from reference TRBV5-8 and TRBJ1-6): EAGVTQSPTHLIKTRGQQATLRCSPISGHTSVYWYQQALGLGLQFLLWYDEGEERNRGNFPPRFSGRQFPNYSSELNVNALELEDSALYLCASSLTRGRPLHFGNGTRLTVT.

The rearrangement uses TRBV5-1 and TRBJ2-2, with a possible D match to TRBD2 (5 bases). The CDR3 is 15 residues long. V was clipped by 1 base and J by 1 base, with 8 bases between them. Per germline, CDR1 SGHRS and CDR2 YFSETQ. CDR3 coding DNA: TGCGCCAGCAGCTTGCAGCGGTTGAACACCGGGGAGCTGTTTTTT. Translation: CASSLQRLNTGELFF.

V usage is TRBV4-1 and J usage is TRBJ2-7; weak D call: TRBD1 (5 bases). Between the trimmed V and J ends, which lost 3 bases and 5 bases, there was a span of 11 bases. CDR1 and CDR2 (germline): MGHRA, YSYEKL. The CDR3 is 13 residues long. The CDR3 reads CASSQLARDEQYF. The CDR3 DNA reads TGCGCCAGCAGCCAGTTAGCCAGGGACGAGCAGTACTTC.

The chain couples TRBV27 to TRBJ2-7; D tentatively reads TRBD1 or TRBD2 (5 bases each). V shed 4 bases and J shed 6 bases, with 16 bases lying between them. CDR3 length: 14 amino acids. Germline CDR1 reads MNHEY; CDR2 reads SMNVEV (reference sequence). CDR3 coding DNA: TGTGCCAGCAGTTCCGACGGGACCCCGGGCGAGCAGTACTTC. Protein sequence: CASSSDGTPGEQYF.

The chain couples TRBV7-6 to TRBJ2-2; 9 nucleotides align to TRBD2. Germline V gives CDR1 SGHVS, CDR2 FNYEAQ. CDR3 length: 18 amino acids. The J segment lost 4 bases and the V segment lost 5 bases, leaving 14 bases of the junction unmatched. In DNA form, the CDR3 reads TGTGCCAGCAGCCAAAATCAGGCTAGCGGGACATTCACCGGGGAGCTGTTTTTT. Translated: CASSQNQASGTFTGELFF.

The J gene is TRBJ2-5, the V gene TRBV10-3; D perhaps matches TRBD2 (5 bases). This CDR3 is built from 14 residues. Per the germline V gene, CDR1 is ENHRY and CDR2 is SYGVKD. Trimming took 6 bases from V and 0 from J, leaving 11 bases between them. The CDR3 sequence is CAIRDFGNQETQYF. CDR3 in DNA: TGTGCCATCAGGGACTTTGGGAACCAAGAGACCCAGTACTTC.

The chain has TRBV6-1 and TRBJ1-5; D may be TRBD1 (6 bases). There are 13 residues in the CDR3. Germline V gene data show CDR1 as MNHNS and CDR2 as SASEGT. V was pared by 4 bases and J by 6 bases, with 10 bases between. CDR3 in amino acids: CASSVETGQPQHF. The DNA of the CDR3 is TGTGCCAGCAGTGTTGAGACAGGTCAGCCCCAGCATTTT.

This clone has just a few counts. This rearrangement joins TRBV10-3 to TRBJ2-7, with TRBD2 identical over 10 bases. J lost 5 bases, V lost 4 bases, and 11 bases had no gene match. The CDR3 runs to 16 residues. CDR1 ENHRY and CDR2 SYGVKD come from the germline V gene. The CDR3 loop reads CAISGISGTSDHEQYF. The DNA of the CDR3 is TGTGCCATCAGTGGGATCTCCGGGACTAGCGACCACGAGCAGTACTTC.

This chain joins TRBV11-2 and TRBJ1-6, with D possibly being TRBD1 (5 bases). V dropped 3 bases and J dropped 7 bases, with 13 bases sitting between them. This CDR3 is 15 amino acids long. Germline V gene data show CDR1 as SGHAT and CDR2 as FQNNGV. The CDR3 sequence: CASSFLKTVNSPLHF. CDR3 sequence (DNA): TGTGCCAGCAGCTTCTTAAAGACAGTGAATTCACCCCTCCACTTT.

This chain links TRBV25-1 with TRBJ2-7, with 7 bases identical to TRBD1. This CDR3 comprises 16 residues. Germline V gene data show CDR1 as MGHDK and CDR2 as SYGVNS. With 2 bases clipped from V and 4 bases from J, the junction kept 11 bases outside the gene matches. CDR3 nucleotides: TGTGCCAGCAGTGAAAGAGGGCAGGGGGTTGGGTACGAGCAGTACTTC. This sequence encodes CASSERGQGVGYEQYF.

Details on this clone: Other DNA sequences in the same sample also yield this CDR3. The chain has TRBV5-1 and TRBJ2-1; 7 bases agree with TRBD2. The CDR3 consists of 15 residues. The junction had 4 bases not matched to a gene; V was cut back by 0 bases and J by 4 bases. Germline CDR1 reads SGHRS; CDR2 reads YFSETQ. The CDR3 DNA sequence: TGCGCCAGCAGCTTGGGACTAGCAGGGTACAATGAGCAGTTCTTC. It is translated as CASSLGLAGYNEQFF.

This chain uses TRBV18 with TRBJ1-2, with 7 bases identical to TRBD1. CDR3 length: 18 amino acids. Looked up from germline, CDR1 is KGHSH and CDR2 is LQKENI. V lost 4 bases, J lost 3 bases, and 17 bases stayed unmatched. The CDR3 is CASSHRKGTAKRDYGYTF. The CDR3 DNA reads as TGTGCCAGCTCACATAGAAAAGGGACAGCAAAAAGGGACTATGGCTACACCTTC.

The chain combines TRBV2 with TRBJ1-5; D gene uncertain. The germline gives CDR1 SNHLY, CDR2 FYNNEI. The CDR3 is 14 amino acids. Trimming stripped 4 bases from V and 10 bases from J, with 17 bases between. The CDR3 sequence: CASSVGDRVVPQHF. CDR3 sequence (DNA): TGTGCCAGCAGTGTGGGAGATAGGGTGGTACCCCAGCATTTT.

V usage is TRBV6-1 and J usage is TRBJ1-2, with D possibly matching TRBD1 (5 bases). The germline gives CDR1 MNHNS, CDR2 SASEGT. The V gene lost 6 bases and the J gene lost 6 bases, with 14 bases spanning the gap. The CDR3 is 13 amino acids. CDR3 sequence (DNA): TGTGCCAGCAGCCCCGAACGAGGGGATGGCTACACCTTC. It is translated as CASSPERGDGYTF.

The sample holds one count of this clone. The genes are TRBV10-1 and TRBJ2-1; either TRBD1 or TRBD2 may supply D (6 bases each). CDR1 and CDR2 from the germline V gene are WNHNN and SYGVQD (reference sequence). Trimming removed 5 bases from V and 2 bases from J, with 13 bases in between. CDR3 length: 15 residues. DNA for the CDR3: TGCGCCAGCAGTTCGGGGGCCTTCACCTACAATGAGCAGTTCTTC. Its protein product is CASSSGAFTYNEQFF.

A few counts support this clone. V usage is TRBV7-9 and J usage is TRBJ2-7, with 11 bases matching TRBD2. This CDR3 contains 13 residues. CDR1 and CDR2 (germline): SEHNR, FQNEAQ (reference sequence). V shed 2 bases and J 6 bases; nucleotides not matched to a gene: 0. The CDR3 is CASSLLAGGEQYF. CDR3 coding DNA: TGTGCCAGCAGCTTACTAGCGGGAGGCGAGCAGTACTTC. The entire variable domain, with the rest obtained from reference TRBV7-9 and TRBJ2-7, is as follows: DTGVSQNPRHKITKRGQNVTFRCDPISEHNRLYWYRQTLGQGPEFLTYFQNEAQLEKSRLLSDRFSAERPKGSFSTLEIQRTEQGDSAMYLCASSLLAGGEQYFGPGTRLTVT.

The gene calls are TRBV18 and TRBJ1-1, with D hard to call. The V gene's germline CDR1 is KGHSH and CDR2 LQKENI. V lost 1 base and J 5 bases, leaving 17 bases between the germline ends. CDR3 length: 16 residues. The CDR3 loop is CASSPRGSGLGTEAFF. The CDR3 DNA sequence: TGTGCCAGCTCACCACGTGGGTCTGGGTTGGGTACTGAAGCTTTCTTT. The full variable domain, rest sourced from reference TRBV18 and TRBJ1-1, is NAGVMQNPRHLVRRRGQEARLRCSPMKGHSHVYWYRQLPEEGLKFMVYLQKENIIDESGMPKERFSAEFPKEGPSILRIQQVVRGDSAAYFCASSPRGSGLGTEAFFGQGTRLTVV.

The chain uses TRBV5-1 and TRBJ2-1, with TRBD2 matching over 13 bases. The CDR3 length is 16 residues. The V gene end was trimmed by 0 bases and the J gene end by 9 bases; junction bases not matched to a gene: 6. Germline V gene sequence: CDR1 SGHRS, CDR2 YFSETQ. CDR3 nucleotide sequence: TGCGCCAGCAGCTTGGACAGCGGACTAGCGGGAGTTGAGCAGTTCTTC. Amino acid sequence: CASSLDSGLAGVEQFF.